This TCR beta chain was sequenced for a study of blood T cell repertoires in COVID-19 (dated by TCRdb to the early 2020s). With respect to the entire study: Collaborator samples came from the United States, Italy and Spain and covered acute and convalescent phases of COVID-19. Subjects who had been exposed to COVID-19, were actively infected with it, or had recovered from it provided the deeply sampled blood TCRbeta repertoires that made up the dataset. Sample metadata almost always included a de-identified subject ID, COVID-19 status, age in years and sex. The repertoires were released in a freely available public database meant as a resource for research on the immune response to SARS-CoV-2. The prospective study material was composed of cDNA or gDNA derived from T cells, B-cell-depleted T cells, or PBMCs. HLA class I and class II types, where available, came from metadata supplied by the sample provider rather than from assay-based typing. The samples were drawn from two sources: the first 160 participants of the ongoing ImmuneRACE study, and 1,000 to 1,500 subjects contributed by 6 global collaborators.

Trimmed from V: 4 bases; trimmed from J: 5 bases; junction bases lacking a gene match: 3. The CDR3 measures 12 amino acids from cysteine to phenylalanine. The retained sequence is limited to the CDR3, 36 bases, with the frame set at the first base. Reading the germline V gene gives CDR1 SQVTM and CDR2 ANQGSEA. General study outcomes and caveats: The quantity of clinical and demographic metadata differed by source and by participant and was supplied without curation.

TCRbeta CDR3 regions were amplified from genomic DNA by means of the immunoSEQ Assay, a bias-controlled multiplex PCR. Per the original workflow: Nucleated cell counts per sample were estimated from amplification of reference gene primers within the assay. To quantify the absolute abundance of each unique TCRbeta CDR3 rearrangement, sequence reads were collapsed and filtered. For each sample, productive Simpson clonality was calculated as the square root of Simpson's diversity index across productive rearrangements. This is the immuneACCESS table as TCRdb keeps it, with only in-frame sequences that have V and J called. A part of the clones is gone; compared with another copy, unresolved V genes explain less than half, and the rest is unexplained. V, J and clone size are taken as reported in that table, and D and trimming were inferred from the DNA itself. The sample contains around 260,000 clones, roughly 84% of them found a single time. 0.87% of the sample comes from the top ten.

Concerning this clone itself: Its antigen specificity is not known. No per-base quality is available; no much larger clone lies one base away.

At one collaborating source in Seattle, patients were enrolled during active infection and were followed longitudinally through the course of disease. Each collaborating institution followed its own protocols to collect whole blood in K2EDTA tubes. For TCRbeta analysis, collaborators shipped samples in one of three forms: frozen whole blood, isolated PBMCs, or DNA extracted from either of those sample types. The TCR sequence derives from a human donor with COVID-19, enrolled during active disease. The donor label of this sample is uncertain. The rearranged segments are TRBV29-1 and TRBJ1-1, with TRBD1 matching 8 junction bases. The sequencing sample was made of peripheral blood. The CDR3 is CSVVRGLTEAFF. The sequenced DNA is TGCAGCGTTGTCAGGGGGCTGACTGAAGCTTTCTTT. The entire variable domain, with the stretches around the CDR3 drawn from the reference TRBV29-1 and TRBJ1-1 proteins, is SAVISQKPSRDICQRGTSLTIQCQVDSQVTMMFWYRQQPGQSLTLIATANQGSEATYESGFVIDKFPISRPNLTFSTLTVSNMSPEDSSIYLCSVVRGLTEAFFGQGTRLTVV.